The clone carrying this T cell receptor (beta chain) has a handful of counts. Germline CDR1 reads MNHNY; CDR2 reads SVGAGI (reference sequence). Trimming at V came to 7 bases and at J to 5 bases, leaving 6 bases not matched to a gene. The CDR3 loop spans 13 amino acids. This sample was taken from a study of T-cell memory formation after mild COVID-19. TCRdb re-called the 5' RACE reads with MiXCR, one entry per CDR3 protein. This sample carries approximately 42,000 distinct CDR3 sequences, 6.6% of them seen once, and the ten largest clones take less than 0.95%. The sequence derives from an adult who had mild COVID-19 (a few samples of this study predate the infection). Cell type and time point are not known. The chain recombines TRBV6-6 with TRBJ1-1; 8 bases line up with TRBD1. Input material: PBMCs or a T cell subset sorted from them (not recorded which). CDR3: CASTDRVRTEAFF. CDR3 bases: TGTGCCAGCACGGACAGGGTAAGGACTGAAGCTTTCTTT.